This T cell receptor beta chain was recorded in a study of technical replicates of blood from several donors. The CDR3 is 15 amino acids. Per the germline V gene, CDR1 is SNHLY and CDR2 is FYNNEI. V trimming: 1 base; J trimming: 5 bases; junction bases outside the gene matches: 3. The protocol was immunoSEQ multiplex PCR, while the TCRdb copy is restricted to in-frame clones and leaves out a portion. Altogether tens of thousands of clones are present, over 80% being singletons, with the ten largest covering 3.5% to 5%. The V gene is TRBV2, the J gene TRBJ2-5; 11 nucleotides line up with TRBD1. Sequencing was carried out using PBMCs. The source is a human donor in good health. Some clones in this sample may be carry-over from other donors' samples. The CDR3 region is CASSEGTGGLETQYF. In DNA, the CDR3 is TGTGCCAGCAGTGAAGGGACAGGGGGCTTGGAGACCCAGTACTTC.